This TCR beta chain was captured by sequencing in a study of blood T cell repertoires in COVID-19. Across the study: PBMCs, B-cell-depleted T cells, or T cells were the source of the cDNA or gDNA that made up the material.

Germline loops: CDR1 SGDLS, CDR2 YYNGEE. Trimming shortened V by 4 bases and J by 7 bases, and 20 bases separated the two germline ends. This CDR3 spans 15 amino acids. Produced via immunoSEQ multiplex PCR; TCRdb's table is partial and in-frame only. Among roughly 330,000 clones listed, approximately 88% were seen once. Source material: peripheral blood. The clonotype was recovered from a woman between 45 and 60 years old with active or convalescent COVID-19. J is TRBJ1-2 and V is TRBV9; D is possibly TRBD1 (6 bases). The CDR3 DNA follows: TGTGCCAGCAGCCCCCAGGACAGACCGGTCGGTGGCTACACCTTC. The encoded protein is CASSPQDRPVGGYTF.